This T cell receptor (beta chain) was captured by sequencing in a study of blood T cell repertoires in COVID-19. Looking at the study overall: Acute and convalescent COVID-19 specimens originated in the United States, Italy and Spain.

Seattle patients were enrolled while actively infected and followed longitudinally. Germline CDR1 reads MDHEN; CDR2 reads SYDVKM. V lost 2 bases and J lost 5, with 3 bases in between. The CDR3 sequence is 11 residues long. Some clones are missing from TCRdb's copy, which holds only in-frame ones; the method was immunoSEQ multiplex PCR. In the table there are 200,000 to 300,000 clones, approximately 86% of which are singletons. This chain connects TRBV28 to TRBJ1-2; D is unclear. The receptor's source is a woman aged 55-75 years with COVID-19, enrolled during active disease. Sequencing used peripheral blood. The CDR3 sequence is CASSLTYGYTF. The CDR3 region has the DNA TGTGCCAGCAGTTTAACATATGGCTACACCTTC.